This T cell receptor (beta chain) appears in the sequencing data of a study of CD8 T cells in ankylosing spondylitis. Study-wide findings and caveats: Seemingly distinctive of ankylosing spondylitis blood was a TCR beta motif formed by eight highly homologous variants.

For this clonotype: Its antigen is as yet unknown.

Preparation of TCR beta libraries was done by quantitative 5'-RACE with molecular barcodes. Using its own MiXCR run on the 5' RACE reads, TCRdb lists one record per CDR3 protein. Of some 330,000 distinct CDR3 sequences in the sample, less than 9.5% were seen once. In germline, CDR1 is SGHTA, CDR2 FQGNSA. The CDR3 extends over 14 amino acids. With 1 base removed from V and 5 bases from J, the gap between germline ends came to 11 bases. The chain couples TRBV7-2 to TRBJ2-5; D might be TRBD1 (5 bases). The sequence came from a male donor with ankylosing spondylitis. Sequencing input: blood, either unsorted or a sorted T cell fraction (not recorded which). The CDR3 nucleotides read TGTGCCAGCAGCTTAGAGGCAGGGTTTGAGACCCAGTACTTC. This translates into CASSLEAGFETQYF.